A selection of T cell receptor beta chains follows, all from one sample in a study of blood T cell repertoires in COVID-19. TCRdb's copy holds only in-frame clones and misses some; the assay was immunoSEQ multiplex PCR. The sample comprises some 93,000 clones, roughly 86% of which are singletons, and 10% to 13% rests with the top ten. The specimen sequenced was peripheral blood. The source is a man aged 45-65 years with acute or convalescent COVID-19. Both conserved end residues are part of each CDR3. Each record gives: D gene, V gene, J gene, clone size, CDR3 DNA, CDR3 protein. The D gene is left open where the match is weak. Rows may omit the clone size; those that give it use once, few, many or a size class.

.,TRBV21-1,TRBJ2-3,.,TGTGCCAGCAGCAAAGGGACTAGCGGATCCACAGATACGCAGTATTTT,CASSKGTSGSTDTQYF
TRBD1,TRBV5-4,TRBJ2-7,.,TGTGCCAGCAGCACTGGGACAGCTCCCTACTACGAGCAGTACTTC,CASSTGTAPYYEQYF
TRBD2,TRBV6-5,TRBJ2-1,.,TGTGCCAGCAGACTAGCGGGAGTGAACAATGAGCAGTTCTTC,CASRLAGVNNEQFF
.,TRBV7-9,TRBJ2-7,few,TGTGCCAGCAGCTTGATAAGGGGTGAAAGTTACGAGCAGTACTTC,CASSLIRGESYEQYF
.,TRBV28,TRBJ1-2,.,TGTGCCAGCAGTTTGGGGAGTCATGGCTACACCTTC,CASSLGSHGYTF
.,TRBV2,TRBJ2-5,.,TGTGCCAGCAAGGGGGGGCTAGCGGCCCTCAGCGGAGGAGAGACCCAGTACTTC,CASKGGLAALSGGETQYF
TRBD1,TRBV6-5,TRBJ1-5,once,TGTGCCAGCAGAGGACAGGGGGCAAATCAGCCCCAGCATTTT,CASRGQGANQPQHF
.,TRBV15,TRBJ1-2,.,TGTGCCACCAGCAGAGTCGCAGGGAAAAACTATGGCTACACCTTC,CATSRVAGKNYGYTF
.,TRBV18,TRBJ1-4,.,TGTGCCAGCTCACCGTCTCGGGGGGTCGAAAAACTGTTTTTT,CASSPSRGVEKLFF
TRBD2,TRBV12-3/TRBV12-4,TRBJ2-1,.,TGTGCCAGCAGTTTAGTTGCGGGAGCGAAGTTCTTC,CASSLVAGAKFF
.,TRBV29-1,TRBJ1-1,.,TGCAGCGTTACAGGGACTAAGAACACTGAAGCTTTCTTT,CSVTGTKNTEAFF
.,TRBV7-9,TRBJ1-6,.,TGTGCCAGCAGCTTAGATGGGACAAGAAATTCACCCCTCCACTTT,CASSLDGTRNSPLHF
TRBD2,TRBV19,TRBJ2-1,.,TGTGCCAGTAGGAGGAGCGGGAGGCGCAATGAGCAGTTCTTC,CASRRSGRRNEQFF
.,TRBV6-5,TRBJ2-7,.,TGTGCCAGCACGGGACTTTACGAGCAGTACTTC,CASTGLYEQYF
TRBD2,TRBV27,TRBJ2-3,few,TGTGCCAGCAGCGAAAGGCCCTGGCGGGAGAGCACAGATACGCAGTATTTT,CASSERPWRESTDTQYF
TRBD1,TRBV9,TRBJ2-5,.,TGTGCCAGCAGCGTTGGGGACAGGGGGTCAGAGACCCAGTACTTC,CASSVGDRGSETQYF
TRBD2,TRBV6-6,TRBJ2-3,.,TGTTCCTCGGGAGGGGATACAGATACGCAGTATTTT,CSSGGDTDTQYF
TRBD1,TRBV27,TRBJ1-1,.,TGTGCCAGCAGTCCCCAAACAGGGGCGAACACTGAAGCTTTCTTT,CASSPQTGANTEAFF
.,TRBV6-5,TRBJ2-7,.,TGTGCCAGCAGTTACTCGCGCGCCCGTATCTACGAGCAGTACTTC,CASSYSRARIYEQYF
TRBD1,TRBV6-6,TRBJ1-1,.,TGTGCCAGCAGACCAACAGGGACAGGGGTTCACACTGAAGCTTTCTTT,CASRPTGTGVHTEAFF
.,TRBV11-3,TRBJ1-1,.,TGTGCCAGCAGCTTAGTGGGCCTAGAAGCTTTCTTT,CASSLVGLEAFF
TRBD1,TRBV6-7,TRBJ1-6,.,TGTGCCAGCAGTCCGCGGACAGGGAAGTCCTATAATTCACCCCTCCACTTT,CASSPRTGKSYNSPLHF
TRBD2,TRBV7-7,TRBJ2-3,.,TGTGCCAGCAGCTCGACTAGCCTAGATACGCAGTATTTT,CASSSTSLDTQYF
.,TRBV30,TRBJ1-6,.,TGTGCCTGGAGCCAAACAGGAATCTTCCAAAATTCACCCCTCCACTTT,CAWSQTGIFQNSPLHF
.,TRBV19,TRBJ2-2,few,TGTGCCAGTAGCGGGAGGAACACCGGGGAGCTGTTTTTT,CASSGRNTGELFF
.,TRBV5-8,TRBJ1-5,.,TGTGCCAGCAGCCCCCAGGCCACGCGCAATCAGCCCCAGCATTTT,CASSPQATRNQPQHF
.,TRBV7-3,TRBJ2-5,.,TGTGCCAGCAGCTTAGAGAGGCAAGAGACCCAGTACTTC,CASSLERQETQYF
TRBD1,TRBV7-2,TRBJ1-2,.,TGTGCCAGCACCCCGGGACAGGGAGACTATGGCTACACCTTC,CASTPGQGDYGYTF